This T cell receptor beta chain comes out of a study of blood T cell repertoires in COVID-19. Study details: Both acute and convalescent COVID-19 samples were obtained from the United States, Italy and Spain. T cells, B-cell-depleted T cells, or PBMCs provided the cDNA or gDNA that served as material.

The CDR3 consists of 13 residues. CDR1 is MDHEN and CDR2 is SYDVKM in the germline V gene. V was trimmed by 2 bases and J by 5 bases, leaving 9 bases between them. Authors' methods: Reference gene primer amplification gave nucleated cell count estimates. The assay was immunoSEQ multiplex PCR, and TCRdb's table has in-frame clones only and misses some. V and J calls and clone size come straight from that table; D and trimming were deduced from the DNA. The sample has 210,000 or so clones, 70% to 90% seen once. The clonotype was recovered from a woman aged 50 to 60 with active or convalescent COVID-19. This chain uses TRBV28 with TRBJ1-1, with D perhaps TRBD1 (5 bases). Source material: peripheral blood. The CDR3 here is CASSLTGQTEAFF. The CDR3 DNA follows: TGTGCCAGCAGTTTAACCGGACAAACTGAAGCTTTCTTT.